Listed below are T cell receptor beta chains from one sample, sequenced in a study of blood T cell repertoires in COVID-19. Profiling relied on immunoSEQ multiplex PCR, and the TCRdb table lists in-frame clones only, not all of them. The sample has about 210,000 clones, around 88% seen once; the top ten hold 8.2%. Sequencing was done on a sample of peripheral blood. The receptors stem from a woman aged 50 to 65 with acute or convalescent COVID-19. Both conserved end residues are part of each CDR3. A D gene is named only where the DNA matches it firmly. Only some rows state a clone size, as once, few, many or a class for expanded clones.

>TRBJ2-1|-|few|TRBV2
TGTGCCAGCAGTCCGTCCGGGTTAACCTACAATGAGCAGTTCTTC
CASSPSGLTYNEQFF
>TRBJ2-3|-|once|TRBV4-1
TGCGCCAGCAGCCAAGTAGAAGGGGGACCCCTAGATACGCAGTATTTT
CASSQVEGGPLDTQYF
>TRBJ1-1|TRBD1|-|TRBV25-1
TGTGCCAGCAGTGGGGACAGATATGAAGCTTTCTTT
CASSGDRYEAFF
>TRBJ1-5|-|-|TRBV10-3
TGTGCCATCAGTGAGAAGGGCGCGAGAAGCGGTCAGCCCCAGCATTTT
CAISEKGARSGQPQHF
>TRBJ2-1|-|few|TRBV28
TGTGCCAGCAAGGCAGGGTGGGATGAGCAGTTCTTC
CASKAGWDEQFF
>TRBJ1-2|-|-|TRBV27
TGTGCCAGCAGTTTTTCACCTACCTTGGGCTACACCTTC
CASSFSPTLGYTF
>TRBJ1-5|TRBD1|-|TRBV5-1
TGCGCCAGCAGCTCCGGGACAGAAAATCAGCCCCAGCATTTT
CASSSGTENQPQHF
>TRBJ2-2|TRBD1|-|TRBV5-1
TGCGCCAGCAGCGTCAGACAGGGAAGTGCCATTAGCGGGGAGCTGTTTTTT
CASSVRQGSAISGELFF
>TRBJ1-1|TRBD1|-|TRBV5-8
TGTGCCAGCAGTTCCGCCTTAGGGACAGGGAACACTGAAGCTTTCTTT
CASSSALGTGNTEAFF
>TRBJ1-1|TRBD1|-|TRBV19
TGTGCCAGTAGTGCACAGGGGAGGAACACTGAAGCTTTCTTT
CASSAQGRNTEAFF
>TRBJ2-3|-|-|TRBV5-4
TGTGCCAGCAGCCCGGACTACTACGGGACAGATACGCAGTATTTT
CASSPDYYGTDTQYF
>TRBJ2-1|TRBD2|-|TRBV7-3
TGTGCCAGCAGCTTAGCGGGAGCCCGCTACAATGAGCAGTTCTTC
CASSLAGARYNEQFF
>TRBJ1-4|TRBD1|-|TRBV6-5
TGTGCCAGCACGCCCGACAGGGTTAACGAAAAACTGTTTTTT
CASTPDRVNEKLFF
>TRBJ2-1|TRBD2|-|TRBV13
TGTGCCAGCAGCTTAGCGGGCGGGAGGGCGGATGAGCAGTTCTTC
CASSLAGGRADEQFF
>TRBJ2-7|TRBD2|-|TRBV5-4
TGTGCCAGCAGCTACTCACCGGGACTAGCGGGAGAGTGGTACTTC
CASSYSPGLAGEWYF
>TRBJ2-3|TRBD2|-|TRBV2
TGTGCCAGCAGACTAGGACTAGCGGGAAGGGCAGATACGCAGTATTTT
CASRLGLAGRADTQYF
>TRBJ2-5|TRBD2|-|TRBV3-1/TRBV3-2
TGTGCCAGCAGCCAAGGGACTAGCGGGAGAACCCAGTACTTC
CASSQGTSGRTQYF
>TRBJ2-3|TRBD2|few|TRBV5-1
TGCGCCAGCAGCTTGTCTAGCGGGAGGACAGATACGCAGTATTTT
CASSLSSGRTDTQYF
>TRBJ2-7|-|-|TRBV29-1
TGCAGCGTTGCGGTTGACTCCTACGAGCAGTACTTC
CSVAVDSYEQYF
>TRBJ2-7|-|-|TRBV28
TGTGCCAGCACTCCAGGAGGGGTTAACTCCTACGAGCAGTACTTC
CASTPGGVNSYEQYF
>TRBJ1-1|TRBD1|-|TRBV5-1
TGCGCCAGCAGCTTCTGGACAGGGAATGAAGCTTTCTTT
CASSFWTGNEAFF
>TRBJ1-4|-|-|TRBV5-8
TGTGCCAGCAGCTTGGTTCGGGGAGAAAAACTGTTTTTT
CASSLVRGEKLFF
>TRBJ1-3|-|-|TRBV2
TGTGCCAGCAGTGAATTACTACAGGCCTCTTACTCTGGAAACACCATATATTTT
CASSELLQASYSGNTIYF
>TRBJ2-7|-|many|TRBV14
TGTGCCAGCAGCCAGGGTAGGGGAAGCCACGAGCAGTACTTC
CASSQGRGSHEQYF
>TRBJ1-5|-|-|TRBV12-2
TGTGCAAGTCGCTCGACCCCCATTGGAGGGCTCAATCAGCCCCAGCATTTT
CASRSTPIGGLNQPQHF
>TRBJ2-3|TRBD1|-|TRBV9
TGTGCCAGCAGCTCTAGGGACAGGCCCCGGGATACGCAGTATTTT
CASSSRDRPRDTQYF
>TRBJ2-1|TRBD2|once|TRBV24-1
TGTGCCACCAGTGATCCTAGCGGGAGCTCCTACAATGAGCAGTTCTTC
CATSDPSGSSYNEQFF
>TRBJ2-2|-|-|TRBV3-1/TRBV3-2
TGTGCCAGCAGCCAATCACGGGGGGAGCTGTTTTTT
CASSQSRGELFF
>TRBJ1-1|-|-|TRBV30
TGTGCCTGGAGTGTACAGGGCTTAAACACTGAAGCTTTCTTT
CAWSVQGLNTEAFF
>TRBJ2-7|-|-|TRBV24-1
TGTGCCACCAGTGATTCCCTCCAGCAGTACTTC
CATSDSLQQYF
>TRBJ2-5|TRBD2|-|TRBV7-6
TGTGCCAGCAGCTCCAAGCGGGAGGTGGTGGAGACCCAGTACTTC
CASSSKREVVETQYF
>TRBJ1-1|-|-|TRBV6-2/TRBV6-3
TGTGCCAGCAGTCCCGTGCTATTGAACACTGAAGCTTTCTTT
CASSPVLLNTEAFF
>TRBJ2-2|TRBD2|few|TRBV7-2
TGTGCCAGCAGCCGTAGCGGGAGGAAAAACACCGGGGAGCTGTTTTTT
CASSRSGRKNTGELFF
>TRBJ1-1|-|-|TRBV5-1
TGCGCCAGCAGCTTCTCGGGACTTGAAGCTTTCTTT
CASSFSGLEAFF
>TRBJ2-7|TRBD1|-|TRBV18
TGTGCCAGCTCACCCTCCGGACAGGGAACCTACGAGCAGTACTTC
CASSPSGQGTYEQYF
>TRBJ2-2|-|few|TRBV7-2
TGTGCCAGCAGCTTAGAAATAGTTCAGAACACCGGGGAGCTGTTTTTT
CASSLEIVQNTGELFF
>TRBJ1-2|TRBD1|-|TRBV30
TGTGCCTGGAGTGTCCTAACAGGGGGCAGTGGCTACACCTTC
CAWSVLTGGSGYTF
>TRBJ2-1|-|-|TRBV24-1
TGTGCCACCGGGGCAGGGATATCGAATGAGCAGTTCTTC
CATGAGISNEQFF
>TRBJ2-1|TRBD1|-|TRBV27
TGTGCCAGCAGTTTAGGGGGGACAGGGACCCTTGGTGAGCAGTTCTTC
CASSLGGTGTLGEQFF
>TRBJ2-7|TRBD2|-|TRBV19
TGTGCCAGTAGTACGGGACTAGCGGGAGGGCCTGGAGAGCAGTACTTC
CASSTGLAGGPGEQYF
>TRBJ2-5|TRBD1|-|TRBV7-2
TGTGCCAGCAGCTTGGGACAGGGGGCGCGGGAGACCCAGTACTTC
CASSLGQGARETQYF
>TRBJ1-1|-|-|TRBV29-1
TGCAGCACACAGGGTAACACTGAAGCTTTCTTT
CSTQGNTEAFF
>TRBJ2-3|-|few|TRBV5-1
TGCGCCAGCAGCTTGGTCAGGGCAAACACAGATACGCAGTATTTT
CASSLVRANTDTQYF
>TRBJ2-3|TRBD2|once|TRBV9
TGTGCCAGCAGCCCATATAGCGGGAGGGCTAATACGCAGTATTTT
CASSPYSGRANTQYF
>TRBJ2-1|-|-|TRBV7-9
TGTGCCAGCAGCTTAGCGACCAGGGTTAATGAGCAGTTCTTC
CASSLATRVNEQFF
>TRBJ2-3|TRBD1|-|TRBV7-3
TGTGCCAGCAGCTTAGTCGGGACAGGGGGCCCAGATACGCAGTATTTT
CASSLVGTGGPDTQYF
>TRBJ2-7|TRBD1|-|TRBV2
TGTGCCAGCAGTGGGGCGGACAGGGTGGACTACGAGCAGTACTTC
CASSGADRVDYEQYF
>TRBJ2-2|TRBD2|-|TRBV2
TGTGCCAGCACCCGGACTAGCGGAGGCGCGAACACCGGGGAGCTGTTTTTT
CASTRTSGGANTGELFF
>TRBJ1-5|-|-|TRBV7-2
TGTGCCAGCAGCTCCGACAGGACACCCTTTAGCAATCAGCCCCAGCATTTT
CASSSDRTPFSNQPQHF
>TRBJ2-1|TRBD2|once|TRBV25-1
TGTGCCAGCAGTGACCGGACTAGCGGGAGGGCCCACAATGAGCAGTTCTTC
CASSDRTSGRAHNEQFF
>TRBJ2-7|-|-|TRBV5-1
TGCGCCAGCAGCCGCTCCGGGGAAACCTACGAGCAGTACTTC
CASSRSGETYEQYF
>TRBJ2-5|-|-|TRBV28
TGTGCCAGCAGTACGGACGCCGGGGCCCAGTACTTC
CASSTDAGAQYF
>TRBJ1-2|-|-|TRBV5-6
TGTGCCAGCAGCCGAGTTTTCGCAGGGTACGGCTACACCTTC
CASSRVFAGYGYTF
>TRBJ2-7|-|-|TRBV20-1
TGCAGTGCTAGTGAAGTTGGACTTACGACCTACGAGCAGTACTTC
CSASEVGLTTYEQYF
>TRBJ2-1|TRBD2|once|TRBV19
TGTGCCAGTAGTTCCCGCGGACTAGCGGGGTACAATGAGCAGTTCTTC
CASSSRGLAGYNEQFF
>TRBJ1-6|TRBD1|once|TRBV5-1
TGCGCCAGCAGCAATAAGGACAGGGATAATTCACCCCTCCACTTT
CASSNKDRDNSPLHF
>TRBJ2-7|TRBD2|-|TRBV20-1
TGCAGTGCTAGTGGGCTAGCGGGAGGGCCCGGGCGGGAGCAGTACTTC
CSASGLAGGPGREQYF
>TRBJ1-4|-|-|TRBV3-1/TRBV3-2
TGTGCCAGCAGCCCTGCTATCCCAACTAATGAAAAACTGTTTTTT
CASSPAIPTNEKLFF